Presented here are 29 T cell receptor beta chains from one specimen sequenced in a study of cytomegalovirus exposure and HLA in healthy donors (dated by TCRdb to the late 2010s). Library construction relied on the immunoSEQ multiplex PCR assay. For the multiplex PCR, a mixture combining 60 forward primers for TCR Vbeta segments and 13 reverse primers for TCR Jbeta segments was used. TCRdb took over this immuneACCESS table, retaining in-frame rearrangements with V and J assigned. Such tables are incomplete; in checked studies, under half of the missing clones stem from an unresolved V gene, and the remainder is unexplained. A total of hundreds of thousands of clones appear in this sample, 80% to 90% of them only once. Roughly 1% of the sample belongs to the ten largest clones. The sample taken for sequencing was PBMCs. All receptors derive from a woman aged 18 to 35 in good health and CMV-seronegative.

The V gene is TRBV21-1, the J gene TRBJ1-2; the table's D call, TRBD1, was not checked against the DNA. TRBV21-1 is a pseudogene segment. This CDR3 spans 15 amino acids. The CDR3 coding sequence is TGTGCCAGCAGCGCAGTTTGGCAGGGGGCGTGTGGCTACACCTTC. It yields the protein CASSAVWQGACGYTF.

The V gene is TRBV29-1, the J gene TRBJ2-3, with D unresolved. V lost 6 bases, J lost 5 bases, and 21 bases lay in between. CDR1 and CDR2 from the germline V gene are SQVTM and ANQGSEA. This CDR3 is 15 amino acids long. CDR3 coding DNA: TGCAGCGTCTTCCGACCTGGGTCGGGTTTAGATACGCAGTATTTT. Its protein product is CSVFRPGSGLDTQYF.

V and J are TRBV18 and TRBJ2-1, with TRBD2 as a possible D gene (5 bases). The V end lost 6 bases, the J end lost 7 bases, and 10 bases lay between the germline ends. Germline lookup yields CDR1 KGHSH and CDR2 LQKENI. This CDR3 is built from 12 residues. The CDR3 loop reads CASSNSGNEQFF. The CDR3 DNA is TGTGCCAGCTCCAACTCGGGAAATGAGCAGTTCTTC.

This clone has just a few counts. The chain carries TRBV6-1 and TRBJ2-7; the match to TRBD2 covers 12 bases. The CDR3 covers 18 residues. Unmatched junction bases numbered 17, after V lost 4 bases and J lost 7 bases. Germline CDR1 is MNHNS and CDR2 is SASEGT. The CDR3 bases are TGTGCCAGCAGTGGAGCTAGCGGGGGGGCAAGTTATCCTCGAGAGCAGTACTTC. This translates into CASSGASGGASYPREQYF.

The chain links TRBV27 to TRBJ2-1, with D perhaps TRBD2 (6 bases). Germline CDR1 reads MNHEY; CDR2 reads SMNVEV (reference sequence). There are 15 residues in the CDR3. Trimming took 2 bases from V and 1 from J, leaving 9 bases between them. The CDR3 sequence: CASSLAEGSYNEQFF. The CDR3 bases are TGTGCCAGCAGTTTAGCGGAGGGGTCCTACAATGAGCAGTTCTTC.

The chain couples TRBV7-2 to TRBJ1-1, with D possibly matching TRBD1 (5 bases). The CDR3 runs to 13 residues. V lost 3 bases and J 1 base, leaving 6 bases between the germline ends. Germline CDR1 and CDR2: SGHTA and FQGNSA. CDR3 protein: CASSLTANTEAFF. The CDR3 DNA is TGTGCCAGCAGCTTGACAGCGAACACTGAAGCTTTCTTT. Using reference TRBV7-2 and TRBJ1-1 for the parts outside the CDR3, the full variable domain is GAGVSQSPSNKVTEKGKDVELRCDPISGHTALYWYRQSLGQGLEFLIYFQGNSAPDKSGLPSDRFSAERTGGSVSTLTIQRTQQEDSAVYLCASSLTANTEAFFGQGTRLTVV.

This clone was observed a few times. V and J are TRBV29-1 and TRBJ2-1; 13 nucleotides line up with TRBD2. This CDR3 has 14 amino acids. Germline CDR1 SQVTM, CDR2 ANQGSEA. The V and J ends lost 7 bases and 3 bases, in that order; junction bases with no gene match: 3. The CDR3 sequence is CSGGLAGSYNEQFF. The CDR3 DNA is TGCAGCGGGGGACTAGCGGGGAGCTACAATGAGCAGTTCTTC.

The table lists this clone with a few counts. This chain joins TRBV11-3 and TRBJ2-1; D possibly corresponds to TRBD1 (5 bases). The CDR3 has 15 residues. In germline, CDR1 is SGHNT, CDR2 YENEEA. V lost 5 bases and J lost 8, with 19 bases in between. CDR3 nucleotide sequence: TGTGCCAGCAGCCCTTATGTCAAGGGGAACGATGAGCAGTTCTTC. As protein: CASSPYVKGNDEQFF.

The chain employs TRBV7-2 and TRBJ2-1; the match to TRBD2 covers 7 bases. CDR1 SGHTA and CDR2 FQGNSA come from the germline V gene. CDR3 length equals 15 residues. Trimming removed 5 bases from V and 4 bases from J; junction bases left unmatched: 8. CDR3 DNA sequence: TGTGCCAGCAGCACCGGGGGGAGTGGTTACAATGAGCAGTTCTTC. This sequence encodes CASSTGGSGYNEQFF.

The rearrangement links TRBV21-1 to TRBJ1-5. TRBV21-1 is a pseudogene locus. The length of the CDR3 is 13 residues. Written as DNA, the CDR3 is TGTGCCAGCAGCATGGGGGGGGATCAGCCCCAGCATTTT. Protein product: CASSMGGDQPQHF.

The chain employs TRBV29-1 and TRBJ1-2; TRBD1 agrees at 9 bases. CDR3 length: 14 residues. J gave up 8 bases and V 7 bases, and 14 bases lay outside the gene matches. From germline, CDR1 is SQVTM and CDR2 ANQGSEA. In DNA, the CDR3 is TGCAGCGGGCCGGAGGGAGGGACAGGGAAGGGCTACACCTTC. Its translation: CSGPEGGTGKGYTF.

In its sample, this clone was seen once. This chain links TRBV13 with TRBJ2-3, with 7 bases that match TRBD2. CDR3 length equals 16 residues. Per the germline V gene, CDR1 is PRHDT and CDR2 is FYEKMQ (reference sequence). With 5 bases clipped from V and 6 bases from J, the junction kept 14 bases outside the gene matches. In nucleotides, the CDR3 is TGTGCCAGCAGCGGCACTTTGGGCGGGAGTTATGATACGCAGTATTTT. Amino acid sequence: CASSGTLGGSYDTQYF.

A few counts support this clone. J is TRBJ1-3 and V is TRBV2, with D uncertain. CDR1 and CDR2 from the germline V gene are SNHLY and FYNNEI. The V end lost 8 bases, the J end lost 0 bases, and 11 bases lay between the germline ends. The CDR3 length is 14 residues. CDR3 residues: CASGEGFSGNTIYF. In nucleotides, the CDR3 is TGTGCCAGCGGGGAGGGCTTCTCTGGAAACACCATATATTTT.

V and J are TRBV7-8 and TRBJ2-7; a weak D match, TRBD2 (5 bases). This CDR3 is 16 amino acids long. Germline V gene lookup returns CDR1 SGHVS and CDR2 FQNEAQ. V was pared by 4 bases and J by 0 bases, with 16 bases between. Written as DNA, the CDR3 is TGTGCCAGCAGCTCGAGCGGCCCCCCGAGCTCCTACGAGCAGTACTTC. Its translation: CASSSSGPPSSYEQYF.

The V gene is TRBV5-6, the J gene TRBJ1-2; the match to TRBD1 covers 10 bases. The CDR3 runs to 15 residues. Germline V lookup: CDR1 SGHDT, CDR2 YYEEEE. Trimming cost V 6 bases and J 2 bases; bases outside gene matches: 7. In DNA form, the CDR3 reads TGTGCCAGCACCGAGGTGGGACAGGGGAACTATGGCTACACCTTC. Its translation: CASTEVGQGNYGYTF. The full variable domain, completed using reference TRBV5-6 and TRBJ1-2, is DAGVTQSPTHLIKTRGQQVTLRCSPKSGHDTVSWYQQALGQGPQFIFQYYEEEERQRGNFPDRFSGHQFPNYSSELNVNALLLGDSALYLCASTEVGQGNYGYTFGSGTRLTVV.

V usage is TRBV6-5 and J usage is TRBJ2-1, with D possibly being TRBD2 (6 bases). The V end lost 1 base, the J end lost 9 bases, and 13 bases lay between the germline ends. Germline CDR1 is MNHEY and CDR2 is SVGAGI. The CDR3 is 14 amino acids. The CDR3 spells CASSYFSGGTEQFF. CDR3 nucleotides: TGTGCCAGCAGTTACTTCTCGGGCGGGACTGAGCAGTTCTTC.

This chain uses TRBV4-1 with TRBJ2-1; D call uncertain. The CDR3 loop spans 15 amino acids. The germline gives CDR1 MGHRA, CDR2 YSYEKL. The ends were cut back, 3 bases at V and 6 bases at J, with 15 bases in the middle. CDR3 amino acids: CASSHPSFTTNEQFF. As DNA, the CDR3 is TGCGCCAGCAGCCACCCTAGTTTCACTACCAATGAGCAGTTCTTC.

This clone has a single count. As DNA, the CDR3 is TGTGCCAGCACCTACAGGGGCGCCGGCTATGGCTACACCTTC. Protein: CASTYRGAGYGYTF. The chain has TRBV7-9 and TRBJ1-2; 7 bases map to TRBD1. The CDR3 loop spans 14 amino acids. Germline V gene sequence: CDR1 SEHNR, CDR2 FQNEAQ (reference sequence). The junction had 9 bases not matched to a gene; V was cut back by 7 bases and J by 4 bases.

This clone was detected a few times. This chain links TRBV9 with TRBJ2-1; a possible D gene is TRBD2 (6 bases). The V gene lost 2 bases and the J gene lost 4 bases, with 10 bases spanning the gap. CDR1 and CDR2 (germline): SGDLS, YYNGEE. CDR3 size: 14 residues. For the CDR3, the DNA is TGTGCCAGCAGCGTGGGCGGGGAATACAATGAGCAGTTCTTC. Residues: CASSVGGEYNEQFF.

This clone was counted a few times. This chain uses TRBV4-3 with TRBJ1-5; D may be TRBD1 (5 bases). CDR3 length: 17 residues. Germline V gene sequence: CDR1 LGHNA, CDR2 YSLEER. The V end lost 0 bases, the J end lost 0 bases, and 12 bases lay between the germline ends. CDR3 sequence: CASSQDFGAGSNQPQHF. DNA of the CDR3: TGCGCCAGCAGCCAAGATTTTGGGGCAGGTAGCAATCAGCCCCAGCATTTT.

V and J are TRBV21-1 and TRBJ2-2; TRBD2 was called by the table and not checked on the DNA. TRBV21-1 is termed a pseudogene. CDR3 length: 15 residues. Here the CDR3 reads CASSKGGEATGELFF. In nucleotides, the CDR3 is TGTGCCAGCAGCAAAGGGGGGGAGGCGACCGGGGAGCTGTTTTTT.

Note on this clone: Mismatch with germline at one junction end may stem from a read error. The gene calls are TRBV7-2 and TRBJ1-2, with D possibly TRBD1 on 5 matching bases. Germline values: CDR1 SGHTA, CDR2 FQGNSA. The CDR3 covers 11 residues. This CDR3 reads CASSFDWRQIF. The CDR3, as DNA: TGTGCCAGCAGCTTCGACTGGCGACAGATTTTC.

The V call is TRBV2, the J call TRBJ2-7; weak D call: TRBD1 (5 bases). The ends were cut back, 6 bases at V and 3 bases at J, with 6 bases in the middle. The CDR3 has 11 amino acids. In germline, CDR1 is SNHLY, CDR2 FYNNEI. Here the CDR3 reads CASSQGYEQYF. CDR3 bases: TGTGCCAGCAGCCAGGGCTACGAGCAGTACTTC. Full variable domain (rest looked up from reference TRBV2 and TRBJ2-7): EPEVTQTPSHQVTQMGQEVILRCVPISNHLYFYWYRQILGQKVEFLVSFYNNEISEKSEIFDDQFSVERPDGSNFTLKIRSTKLEDSAMYFCASSQGYEQYFGPGTRLTVT.

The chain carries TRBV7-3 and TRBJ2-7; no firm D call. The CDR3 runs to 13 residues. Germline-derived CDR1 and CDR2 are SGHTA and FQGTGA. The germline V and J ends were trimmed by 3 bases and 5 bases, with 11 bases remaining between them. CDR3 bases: TGTGCCAGCAGCTTGTTCTATTCCGACGAGCAGTACTTC. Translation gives CASSLFYSDEQYF.

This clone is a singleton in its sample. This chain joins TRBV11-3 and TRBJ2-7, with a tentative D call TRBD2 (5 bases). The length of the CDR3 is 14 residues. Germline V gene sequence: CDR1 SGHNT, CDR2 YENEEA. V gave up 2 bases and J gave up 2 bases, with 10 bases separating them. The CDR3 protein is CASSLTGVAYEQYF. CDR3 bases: TGTGCCAGCAGCTTAACCGGGGTGGCCTACGAGCAGTACTTC. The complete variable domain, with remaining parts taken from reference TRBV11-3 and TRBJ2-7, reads EAGVVQSPRYKIIEKKQPVAFWCNPISGHNTLYWYLQNLGQGPELLIRYENEEAVDDSQLPKDRFSAERLKGVDSTLKIQPAELGDSAVYLCASSLTGVAYEQYFGPGTRLTVT.

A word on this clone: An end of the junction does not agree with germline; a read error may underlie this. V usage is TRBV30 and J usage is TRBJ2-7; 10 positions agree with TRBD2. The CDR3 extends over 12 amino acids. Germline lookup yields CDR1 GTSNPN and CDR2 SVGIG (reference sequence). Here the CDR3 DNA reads TGTGCCTGGAGTGTACTTGAGAGCGGGAGGGTCTTC. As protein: CAWSVLESGRVF.

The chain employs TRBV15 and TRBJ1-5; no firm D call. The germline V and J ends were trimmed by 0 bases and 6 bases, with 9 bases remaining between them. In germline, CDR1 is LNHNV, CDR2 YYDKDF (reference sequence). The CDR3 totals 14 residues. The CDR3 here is CATSRDQGLQPQHF. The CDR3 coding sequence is TGTGCCACCAGCAGAGATCAAGGACTTCAGCCCCAGCATTTT. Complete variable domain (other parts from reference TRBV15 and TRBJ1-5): DAMVIQNPRYQVTQFGKPVTLSCSQTLNHNVMYWYQQKSSQAPKLLFHYYDKDFNNEADTPDNFQSRRPNTSFCFLDIRSPGLGDTAMYLCATSRDQGLQPQHFGDGTRLSIL.

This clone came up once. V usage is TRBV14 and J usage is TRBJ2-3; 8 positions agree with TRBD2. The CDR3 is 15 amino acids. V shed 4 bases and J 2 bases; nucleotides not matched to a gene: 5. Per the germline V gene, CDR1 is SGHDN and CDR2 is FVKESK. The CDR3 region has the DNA TGTGCCAGCAGCCTAACTAGCGGTCCCACAGATACGCAGTATTTT. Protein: CASSLTSGPTDTQYF.

The CDR3 region is CASSLWPRRGRITGELFF. The CDR3 DNA sequence: TGCGCCAGCAGCTTGTGGCCGCGCAGGGGGCGCATTACCGGGGAGCTGTTTTTT. The chain employs TRBV5-1 and TRBJ2-2, with 8 bases matching TRBD1. CDR1 is SGHRS, CDR2 YFSETQ, per germline. The CDR3 sequence is 18 residues long. V lost 1 base and J lost 5; bases outside the gene matches: 13.